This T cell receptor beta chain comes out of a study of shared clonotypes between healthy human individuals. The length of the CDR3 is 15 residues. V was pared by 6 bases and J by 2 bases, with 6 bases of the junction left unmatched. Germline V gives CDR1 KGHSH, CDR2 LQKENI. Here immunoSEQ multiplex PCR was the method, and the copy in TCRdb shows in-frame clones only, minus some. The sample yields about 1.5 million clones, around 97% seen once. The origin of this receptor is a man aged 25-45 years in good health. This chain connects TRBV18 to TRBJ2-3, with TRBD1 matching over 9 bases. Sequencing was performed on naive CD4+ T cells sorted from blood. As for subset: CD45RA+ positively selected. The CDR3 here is CASSTGTGFTDTQYF. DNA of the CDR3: TGTGCCAGCTCGACCGGGACAGGGTTCACAGATACGCAGTATTTT.